Below, one T cell receptor beta chain is given with its context. No antigen is known for it. This entry comes from a study of cytomegalovirus exposure and HLA in healthy donors. PCR involved 60 Vbeta and 13 Jbeta primers. Some clones are missing from TCRdb's copy, which holds only in-frame ones; the method was immunoSEQ multiplex PCR. The table has some 150,000 clones, around 80% seen once. Trimming shortened V by 2 bases and J by 2 bases, and 6 bases separated the two germline ends. Germline V lookup: CDR1 MDHEN, CDR2 SYDVKM. CDR3 length: 13 amino acids. General study points: By HLA locus, TCR association rates varied in a later analysis, with DRB1 showing the most and HLA-C the fewest. TCR beta sequences reportedly predicted most subjects' HLA-A and HLA-B alleles accurately. The authors later found most CMV-associated TCR beta chains appeared HLA-restricted. A previous analysis found most TCR beta V segments productive roughly 87% or roughly 30% of the time.

The receptor's source is a man younger than 30 in good health and CMV-seropositive. The sample consisted of PBMCs. The chain carries TRBV28 and TRBJ1-1; D is unclear. The CDR3 loop reads CASSLEGNTEAFF. The CDR3 DNA reads TGTGCCAGCAGTTTAGAGGGAAACACTGAAGCTTTCTTT.